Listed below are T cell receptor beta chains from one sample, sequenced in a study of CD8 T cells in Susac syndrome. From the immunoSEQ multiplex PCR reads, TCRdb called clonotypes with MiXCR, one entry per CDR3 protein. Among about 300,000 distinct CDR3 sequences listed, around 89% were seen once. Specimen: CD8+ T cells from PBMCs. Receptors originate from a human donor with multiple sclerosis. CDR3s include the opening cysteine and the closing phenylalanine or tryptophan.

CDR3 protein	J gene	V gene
CARTGGNVTQYF	TRBJ2-5	TRBV15
CASSAADGYTF	TRBJ1-2	TRBV2
CASRGFGVTGELFF	TRBJ2-2	TRBV4-1
CSVGGLAGYHTDTQYF	TRBJ2-3	TRBV29-1
CASSLSRDRGREQYF	TRBJ2-7	TRBV27
CSARDSGHPNEQFF	TRBJ2-1	TRBV20-1
CASSQDRSQTGSEQYF	TRBJ2-7	TRBV4-2
CASSQAGTGIYEQYF	TRBJ2-7	TRBV4-3
CASSFRTYATNEKLFF	TRBJ1-4	TRBV13
CASSRAVHEQFF	TRBJ2-1	TRBV19
CASSKNSFRGYTF	TRBJ1-2	TRBV13
CASSLGLGGGTGELFF	TRBJ2-2	TRBV12-3/TRBV12-4
CASSFRQGSLAKNIQYF	TRBJ2-4	TRBV28
CASSQVGGGSGANVLTF	TRBJ2-6	TRBV4-3
CSAQTGDSYEQYF	TRBJ2-7	TRBV20-1
CASTRAGFEETQYF	TRBJ2-5	TRBV28
CASSYTPETETAMNYGYTF	TRBJ1-2	TRBV6-2/TRBV6-3
CASSFQGGPPEQYF	TRBJ2-7	TRBV7-8
CSAHSGNTIYF	TRBJ1-3	TRBV29-1
CASSITAPPLEQYF	TRBJ2-7	TRBV2
CAWSVPRIRPGGYNSPLHF	TRBJ1-6	TRBV30
CSVEMQGAPYEQYF	TRBJ2-7	TRBV29-1
CSVRGGNTGELFF	TRBJ2-2	TRBV29-1
CASSNRDRAFDGYTF	TRBJ1-2	TRBV7-9
CASSPPGKNYGYTF	TRBJ1-2	TRBV18
CATSRRLEETQYF	TRBJ2-5	TRBV15
CATKDRGIEQFF	TRBJ2-1	TRBV6-6
CSARVGTADNSPLHF	TRBJ1-6	TRBV20-1
CSVGTGQSYEQYF	TRBJ2-7	TRBV29-1
CASSLVGPTEAFF	TRBJ1-1	TRBV27
CASSFGTGEANYGYTF	TRBJ1-2	TRBV5-6
CASSPEAGGPETQYF	TRBJ2-5	TRBV18
CAWSVYLESTYEQYF	TRBJ2-7	TRBV30
CASSFGTAYEQYF	TRBJ2-7	TRBV27
CASSVGGQTEAFF	TRBJ1-1	TRBV9
CASSPGSRNQPQHF	TRBJ1-5	TRBV27
CASRLTSGGFGEQFF	TRBJ2-1	TRBV12-3/TRBV12-4
CASSKSGEPYNEQFF	TRBJ2-1	TRBV19
CASSLRGSRRDEQYF	TRBJ2-7	TRBV7-3
CASTYLHTGPNTEAFF	TRBJ1-1	TRBV7-4
CASSEGQGPTEAFF	TRBJ1-1	TRBV2
CSVPTSGTYNEQFF	TRBJ2-1	TRBV29-1
CASSPRGGPGTDTQYF	TRBJ2-3	TRBV4-3
CASGLGGEDTQYF	TRBJ2-3	TRBV12-5
CSAPGLAGVYIQYF	TRBJ2-4	TRBV20-1
CASSYWGNEQFF	TRBJ2-1	TRBV6-6
CASSPYQGRETQYF	TRBJ2-5	TRBV7-9
CASSVGIGNEQFF	TRBJ2-1	TRBV9
CASSSSRDGGKTQYF	TRBJ2-5	TRBV7-9
CASRFPGVQETQYF	TRBJ2-5	TRBV2
CASSWDPLGRLNTEAFF	TRBJ1-1	TRBV5-1
CASSPLTGQPQHF	TRBJ1-5	TRBV7-8
CASSVGGRGQETQYF	TRBJ2-5	TRBV6-1
CASSYSVTGDGYTF	TRBJ1-2	TRBV6-6
CASSQDWTGTTTGELFF	TRBJ2-2	TRBV3-1
CASSIGRGTEQFF	TRBJ2-1	TRBV19
CASSLVDLRNIQYF	TRBJ2-4	TRBV13
CASSLYSNYGYTF	TRBJ1-2	TRBV28
CASSQGRTEAYEQYF	TRBJ2-7	TRBV7-9